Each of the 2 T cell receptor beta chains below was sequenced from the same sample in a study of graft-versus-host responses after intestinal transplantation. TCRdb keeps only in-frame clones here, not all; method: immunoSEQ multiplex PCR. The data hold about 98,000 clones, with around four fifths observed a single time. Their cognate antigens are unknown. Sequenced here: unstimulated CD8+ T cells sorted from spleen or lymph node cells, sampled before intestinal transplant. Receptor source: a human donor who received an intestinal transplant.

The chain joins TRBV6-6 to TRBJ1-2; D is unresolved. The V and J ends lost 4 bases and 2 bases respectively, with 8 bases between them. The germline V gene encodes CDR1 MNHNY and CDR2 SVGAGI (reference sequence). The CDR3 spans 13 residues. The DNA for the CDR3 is TGTGCCAGCAGTTCGGGCCCAAACTATGGCTACACCTTC. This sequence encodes CASSSGPNYGYTF.

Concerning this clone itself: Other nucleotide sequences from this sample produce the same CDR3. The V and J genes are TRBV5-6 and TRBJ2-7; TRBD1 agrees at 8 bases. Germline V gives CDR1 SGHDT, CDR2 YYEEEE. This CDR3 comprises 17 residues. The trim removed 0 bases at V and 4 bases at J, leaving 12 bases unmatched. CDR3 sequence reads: CASSLGGPTGVVYEQYF. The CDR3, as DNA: TGTGCCAGCAGCTTGGGGGGGCCGACAGGGGTTGTTTACGAGCAGTACTTC.